The TCR beta chain described here comes from a study of regulatory T cells in long-lasting Graves disease. Findings of the study overall: Accuracy may have suffered from the small sample size. Persistent disease was associated with favored TRBV28 usage and with favored use of TRBJ1-2 and TRBJ2-5.

Libraries of TCR beta came from iRepertoire HTBI primers plus Arm-PCR of CDR3 regions. TCRdb independently ran MiXCR on the multiplex PCR reads; one entry per CDR3 protein. The data show around 250,000 distinct CDR3 sequences, about 16% seen once. A word on this clonotype: What it binds is not known.

Stated time point: newly diagnosed GD, antithyroid drugs for less than 3 months. PBMC RNA served as the TCR library source. Under American Thyroid Association guidelines, Graves' disease was diagnosed. Germline CDR1 DFQATT, CDR2 SNEGSKA (reference sequence). Trimming took 7 bases from V and 0 from J; bases not matched to a gene: 10. This CDR3 region has 15 residues. The chain joins TRBV20-1 to TRBJ2-7, with 9 bases fitting TRBD2. Here the sequenced sample was peripheral blood mononuclear cells (PBMCs), taken at new diagnosis, from a patient treated with antithyroid drugs. This TCR came from a female donor with Graves disease. Here the CDR3 reads CSVSSGIISSYEQYF. For the CDR3, the DNA is TGCAGTGTTTCTAGCGGGATTATAAGCTCCTACGAGCAGTACTTC.